A single T cell receptor (beta chain) is shown here with its context. Its antigen is currently unknown. This record belongs to a study of T cell responses to AZD1222 COVID-19 vaccine. Findings and limits, study-wide: Seropositive AZD1222 recipients at baseline numbered only five or six.

Deletions cut 0 bases from V and 3 bases from J, with 3 bases between. The germline CDR1 and CDR2 sequences are MDHEN and SYDVKM. The CDR3 has 12 amino acids. Profiling relied on immunoSEQ multiplex PCR, and the TCRdb table lists in-frame clones only, not all of them. The data hold around 110,000 clones, with roughly nine tenths observed a single time. The rearrangement uses TRBV28 and TRBJ2-7; D is ambiguous. This TCR was sampled from an adult in good health. The sample here was peripheral blood, taken on day 0 of AZD1222 vaccination. CDR3 nucleotides: TGTGCCAGCAGTTTATGGGGCTACGAGCAGTACTTC. This gives the protein CASSLWGYEQYF. The full variable domain, completed using reference TRBV28 and TRBJ2-7, is DVKVTQSSRYLVKRTGEKVFLECVQDMDHENMFWYRQDPGLGLRLIYFSYDVKMKEKGDIPEGYSVSREKKERFSLILESASTNQTSMYLCASSLWGYEQYFGPGTRLTVT.